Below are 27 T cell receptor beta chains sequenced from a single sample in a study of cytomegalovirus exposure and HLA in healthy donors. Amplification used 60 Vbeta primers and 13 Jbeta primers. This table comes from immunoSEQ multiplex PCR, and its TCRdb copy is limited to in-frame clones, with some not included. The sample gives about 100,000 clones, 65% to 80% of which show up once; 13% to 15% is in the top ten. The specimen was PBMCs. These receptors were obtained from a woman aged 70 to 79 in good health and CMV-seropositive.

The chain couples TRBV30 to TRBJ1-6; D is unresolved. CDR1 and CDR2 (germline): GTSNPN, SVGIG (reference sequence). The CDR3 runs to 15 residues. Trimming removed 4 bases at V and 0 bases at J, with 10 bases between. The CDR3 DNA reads TGTGCCTGGACGGAGGAGAGCTCCTATAATTCACCCCTCCACTTT. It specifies CAWTEESSYNSPLHF.

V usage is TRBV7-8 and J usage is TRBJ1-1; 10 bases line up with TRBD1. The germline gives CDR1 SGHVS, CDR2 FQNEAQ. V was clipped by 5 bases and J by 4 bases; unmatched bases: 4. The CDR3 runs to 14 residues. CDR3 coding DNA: TGTGCCAGCAGCACCCGGACAGGGGGCACTGAAGCTTTCTTT. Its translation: CASSTRTGGTEAFF.

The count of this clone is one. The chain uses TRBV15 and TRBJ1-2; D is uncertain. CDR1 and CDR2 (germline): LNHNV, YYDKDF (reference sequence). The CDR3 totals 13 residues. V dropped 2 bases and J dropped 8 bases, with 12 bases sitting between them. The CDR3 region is CATSRPAGEGYTF. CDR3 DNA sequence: TGTGCCACCAGCAGACCCGCCGGGGAGGGCTACACCTTC. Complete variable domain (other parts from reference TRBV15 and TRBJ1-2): DAMVIQNPRYQVTQFGKPVTLSCSQTLNHNVMYWYQQKSSQAPKLLFHYYDKDFNNEADTPDNFQSRRPNTSFCFLDIRSPGLGDTAMYLCATSRPAGEGYTFGSGTRLTVV.

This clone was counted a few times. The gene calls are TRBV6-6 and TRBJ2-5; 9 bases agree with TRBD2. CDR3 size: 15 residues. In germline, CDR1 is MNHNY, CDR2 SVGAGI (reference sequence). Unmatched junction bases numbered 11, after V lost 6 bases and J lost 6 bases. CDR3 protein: CASSLEVAGEKTQYF. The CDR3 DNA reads TGTGCCAGCAGCCTCGAGGTAGCGGGAGAAAAGACCCAGTACTTC.

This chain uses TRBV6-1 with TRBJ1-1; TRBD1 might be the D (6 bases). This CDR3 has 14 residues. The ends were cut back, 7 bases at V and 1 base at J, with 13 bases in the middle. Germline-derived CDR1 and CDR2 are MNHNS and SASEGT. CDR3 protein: CASTPGATNTEAFF. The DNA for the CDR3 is TGTGCCAGCACCCCAGGGGCGACGAACACTGAAGCTTTCTTT.

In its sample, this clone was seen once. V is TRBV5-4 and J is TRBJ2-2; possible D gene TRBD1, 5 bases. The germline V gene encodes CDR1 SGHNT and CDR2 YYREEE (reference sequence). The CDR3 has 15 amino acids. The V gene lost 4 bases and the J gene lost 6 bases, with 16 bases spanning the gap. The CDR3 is CASSLQGSVSGELFF. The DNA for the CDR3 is TGTGCCAGCAGCCTCCAGGGTTCGGTGTCCGGGGAGCTGTTTTTT.

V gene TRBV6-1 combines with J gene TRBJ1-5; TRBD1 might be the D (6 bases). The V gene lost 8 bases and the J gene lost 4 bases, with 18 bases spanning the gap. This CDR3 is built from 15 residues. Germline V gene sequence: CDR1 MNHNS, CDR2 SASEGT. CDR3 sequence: CASVGGGWGNQPQHF. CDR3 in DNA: TGTGCCAGCGTGGGGGGGGGCTGGGGGAATCAGCCCCAGCATTTT.

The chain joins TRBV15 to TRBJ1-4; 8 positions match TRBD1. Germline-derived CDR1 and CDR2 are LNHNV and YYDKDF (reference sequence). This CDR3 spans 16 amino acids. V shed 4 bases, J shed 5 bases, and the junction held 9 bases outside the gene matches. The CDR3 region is CATSNSDRGPNEKLFF. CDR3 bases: TGTGCCACCAGCAATTCAGACAGGGGCCCGAATGAAAAACTGTTTTTT.

The CDR3 DNA reads as TGTGCCAGCAGGGGGGCGTCGGGTAGGAACACCGGGGAGCTGTTTTTT. It is translated as CASRGASGRNTGELFF. The V gene is TRBV27, the J gene TRBJ2-2, with D perhaps matching TRBD1 (6 bases). Germline CDR1 is MNHEY and CDR2 is SMNVEV (reference sequence). The CDR3 consists of 16 residues. V dropped 6 bases and J dropped 1 base, with 15 bases sitting between them.

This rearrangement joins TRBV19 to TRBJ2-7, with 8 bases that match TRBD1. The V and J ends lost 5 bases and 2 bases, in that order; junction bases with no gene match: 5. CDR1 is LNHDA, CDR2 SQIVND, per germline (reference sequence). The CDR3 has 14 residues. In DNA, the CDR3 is TGTGCCAGTAGTGGTCCGGGACAGGCCTACGAGCAGTACTTC. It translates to CASSGPGQAYEQYF.

The CDR3 loop is CASSSRTVGYGYTF. In nucleotides, the CDR3 is TGTGCCAGCAGTTCAAGGACAGTTGGGTATGGCTACACCTTC. The chain uses TRBV28 and TRBJ1-2; D may be TRBD1 (6 bases). V was pared by 4 bases and J by 5 bases, with 14 bases between. The CDR3 consists of 14 residues. CDR1 MDHEN and CDR2 SYDVKM come from the germline V gene.

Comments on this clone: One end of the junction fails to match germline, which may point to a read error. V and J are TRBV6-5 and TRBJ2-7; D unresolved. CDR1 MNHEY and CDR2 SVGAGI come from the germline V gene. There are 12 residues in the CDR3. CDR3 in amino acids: CASKHGPYERYF. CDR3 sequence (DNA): TGTGCCAGCAAACACGGCCCCTACGAGCGGTACTTC.

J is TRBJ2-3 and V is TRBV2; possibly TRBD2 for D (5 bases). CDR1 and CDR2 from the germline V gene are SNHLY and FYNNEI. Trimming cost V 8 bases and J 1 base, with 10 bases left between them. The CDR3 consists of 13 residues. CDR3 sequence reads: CASVRGGTDTQYF. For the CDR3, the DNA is TGTGCCAGCGTCCGGGGAGGCACAGATACGCAGTATTTT.

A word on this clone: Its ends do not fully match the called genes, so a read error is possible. CDR3 protein: CSSSPGDTF. The DNA of the CDR3 is TGTTCCAGCAGCCCAGGTGACACCTTC. The chain uses TRBV7-9 and TRBJ1-2; D unresolved. Germline V gene sequence: CDR1 SEHNR, CDR2 FQNEAQ (reference sequence). The CDR3 length is 9 residues.

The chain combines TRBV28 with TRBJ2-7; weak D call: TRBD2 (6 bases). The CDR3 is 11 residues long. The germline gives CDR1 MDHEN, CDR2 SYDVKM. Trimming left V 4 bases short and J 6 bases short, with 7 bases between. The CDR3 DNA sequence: TGTGCCAGCAGTTCGGGACTCGAGCAGTACTTC. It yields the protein CASSSGLEQYF.

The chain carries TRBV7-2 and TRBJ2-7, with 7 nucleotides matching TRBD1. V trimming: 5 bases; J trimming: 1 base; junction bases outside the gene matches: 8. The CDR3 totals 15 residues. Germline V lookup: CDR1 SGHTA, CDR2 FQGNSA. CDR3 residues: CASSPEGQFSYEQYF. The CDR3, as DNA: TGTGCCAGCAGCCCAGAGGGACAGTTTTCCTACGAGCAGTACTTC. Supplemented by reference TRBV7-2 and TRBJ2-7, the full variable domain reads GAGVSQSPSNKVTEKGKDVELRCDPISGHTALYWYRQSLGQGLEFLIYFQGNSAPDKSGLPSDRFSAERTGGSVSTLTIQRTQQEDSAVYLCASSPEGQFSYEQYFGPGTRLTVT.

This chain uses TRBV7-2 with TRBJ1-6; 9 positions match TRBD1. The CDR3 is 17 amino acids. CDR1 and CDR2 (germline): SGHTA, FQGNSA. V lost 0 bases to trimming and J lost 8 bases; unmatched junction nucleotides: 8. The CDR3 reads CASSLAGPGQGYSPLHF. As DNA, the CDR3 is TGTGCCAGCAGCTTAGCGGGGCCGGGACAGGGTTATTCACCCCTCCACTTT.

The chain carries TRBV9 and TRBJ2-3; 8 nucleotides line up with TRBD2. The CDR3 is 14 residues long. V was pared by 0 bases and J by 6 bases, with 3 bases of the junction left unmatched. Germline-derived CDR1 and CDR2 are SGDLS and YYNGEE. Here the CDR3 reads CASSVVAGFDTQYF. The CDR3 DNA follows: TGTGCCAGCAGCGTAGTAGCGGGGTTCGATACGCAGTATTTT. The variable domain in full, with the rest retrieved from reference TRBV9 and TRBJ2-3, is DSGVTQTPKHLITATGQRVTLRCSPRSGDLSVYWYQQSLDQGLQFLIQYYNGEERAKGNILERFSAQQFPDLHSELNLSSLELGDSALYFCASSVVAGFDTQYFGPGTRLTVL.

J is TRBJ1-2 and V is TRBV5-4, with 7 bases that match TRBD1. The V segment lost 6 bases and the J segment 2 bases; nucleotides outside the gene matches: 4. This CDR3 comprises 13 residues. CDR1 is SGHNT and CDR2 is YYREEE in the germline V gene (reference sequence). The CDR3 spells CASIEQGNYGYTF. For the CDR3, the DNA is TGTGCCAGCATTGAACAGGGGAACTATGGCTACACCTTC.

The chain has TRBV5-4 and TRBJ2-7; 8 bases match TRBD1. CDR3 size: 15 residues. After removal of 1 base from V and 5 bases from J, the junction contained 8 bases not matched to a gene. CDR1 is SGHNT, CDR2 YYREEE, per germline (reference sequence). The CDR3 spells CASSLSRRTGNEQYF. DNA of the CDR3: TGTGCCAGCAGCTTGAGCCGCCGGACAGGGAACGAGCAGTACTTC.

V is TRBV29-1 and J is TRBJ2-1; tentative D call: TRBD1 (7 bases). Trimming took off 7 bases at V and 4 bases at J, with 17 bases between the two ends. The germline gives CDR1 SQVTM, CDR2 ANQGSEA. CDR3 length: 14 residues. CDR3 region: CSAFRRGRYNEQFF. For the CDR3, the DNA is TGCAGCGCCTTCCGGAGGGGGCGATACAATGAGCAGTTCTTC.

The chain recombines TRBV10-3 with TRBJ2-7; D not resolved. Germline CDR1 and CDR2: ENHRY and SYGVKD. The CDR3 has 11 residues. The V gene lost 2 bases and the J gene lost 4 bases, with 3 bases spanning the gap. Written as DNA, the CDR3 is TGTGCCATCAGTGAGATATACGAGCAGTACTTC. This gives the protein CAISEIYEQYF.

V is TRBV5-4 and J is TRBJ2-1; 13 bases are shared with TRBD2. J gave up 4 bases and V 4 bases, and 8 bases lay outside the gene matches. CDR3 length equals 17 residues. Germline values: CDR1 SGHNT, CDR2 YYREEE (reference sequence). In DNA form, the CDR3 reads TGTGCCAGCAGCCCGGGAGGGACTAGCGGGACTTACAATGAGCAGTTCTTC. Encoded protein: CASSPGGTSGTYNEQFF.

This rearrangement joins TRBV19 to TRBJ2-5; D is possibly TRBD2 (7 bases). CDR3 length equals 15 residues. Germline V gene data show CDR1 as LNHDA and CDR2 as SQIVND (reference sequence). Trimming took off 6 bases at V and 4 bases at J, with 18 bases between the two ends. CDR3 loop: CASRDRGASGETQYF. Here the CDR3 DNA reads TGTGCCAGTAGGGACCGGGGGGCGTCGGGAGAGACCCAGTACTTC.

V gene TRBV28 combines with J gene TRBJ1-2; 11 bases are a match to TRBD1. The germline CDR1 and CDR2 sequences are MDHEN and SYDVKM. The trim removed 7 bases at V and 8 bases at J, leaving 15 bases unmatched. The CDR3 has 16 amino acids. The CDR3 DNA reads TGTGCCAGCACCCTCCAACCGGGACAGGGGGTGAAGGGCTACACCTTC. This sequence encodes CASTLQPGQGVKGYTF.

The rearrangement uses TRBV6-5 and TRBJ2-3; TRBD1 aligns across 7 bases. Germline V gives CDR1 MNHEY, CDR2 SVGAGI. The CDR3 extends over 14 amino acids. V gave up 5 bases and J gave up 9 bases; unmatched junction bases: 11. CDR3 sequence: CASSPGQAVVTQYF. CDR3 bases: TGTGCCAGCAGTCCAGGACAGGCTGTAGTGACGCAGTATTTT.

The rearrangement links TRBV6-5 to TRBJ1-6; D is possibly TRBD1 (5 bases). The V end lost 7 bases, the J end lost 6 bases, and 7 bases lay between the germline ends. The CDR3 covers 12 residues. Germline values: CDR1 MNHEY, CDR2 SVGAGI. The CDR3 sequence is CASKDTNSPLHF. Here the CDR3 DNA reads TGTGCCAGCAAGGACACTAATTCACCCCTCCACTTT.